The clone carrying this T cell receptor (beta chain) appeared once. What it binds is not known. This sample is drawn from a study of CD8+ T cells in alopecia areata. Study-level results: Mouse data revealed clearer TCR sharing than patient data did, a gap possibly tied to HLA. Normal scalp showed lower clonality than lesional scalp, especially alopecia totalis/universalis.

The authors extracted RNA and reverse transcribed it into cDNA as the sequencing template. Assay: immunoSEQ multiplex PCR; the TCRdb copy retains only in-frame clones and omits some. Of roughly 100,000 clones detected, around 50% appear once; the ten largest clones hold around 8.8%. Germline V CDR1 and CDR2: MNHNS, SASEGT. V dropped 4 bases and J dropped 8 bases, with 17 bases sitting between them. The CDR3 runs 15 residues. The sequence was collected from a human donor in good health. The chain recombines TRBV6-1 with TRBJ1-4; TRBD1 is a possible D gene (5 bases). The sequenced sample was CD4+ T cells sorted from blood. The CDR3 DNA follows: TGTGCCAGCAGTGGAGCCGGGACCCGAAACGAAAAACTGTTTTTT. Its translation is CASSGAGTRNEKLFF.